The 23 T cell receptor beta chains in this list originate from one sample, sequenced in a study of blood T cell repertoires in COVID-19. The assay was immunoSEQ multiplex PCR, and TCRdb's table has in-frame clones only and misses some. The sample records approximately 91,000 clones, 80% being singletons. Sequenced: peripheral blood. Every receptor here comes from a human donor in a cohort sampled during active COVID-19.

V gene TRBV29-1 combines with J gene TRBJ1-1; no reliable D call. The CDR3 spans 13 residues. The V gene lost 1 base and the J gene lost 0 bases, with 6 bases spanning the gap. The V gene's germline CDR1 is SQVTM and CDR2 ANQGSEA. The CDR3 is CSVEGHLNTEAFF. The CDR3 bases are TGCAGCGTTGAAGGACACCTGAACACTGAAGCTTTCTTT. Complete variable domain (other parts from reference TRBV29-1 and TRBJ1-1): SAVISQKPSRDICQRGTSLTIQCQVDSQVTMMFWYRQQPGQSLTLIATANQGSEATYESGFVIDKFPISRPNLTFSTLTVSNMSPEDSSIYLCSVEGHLNTEAFFGQGTRLTVV.

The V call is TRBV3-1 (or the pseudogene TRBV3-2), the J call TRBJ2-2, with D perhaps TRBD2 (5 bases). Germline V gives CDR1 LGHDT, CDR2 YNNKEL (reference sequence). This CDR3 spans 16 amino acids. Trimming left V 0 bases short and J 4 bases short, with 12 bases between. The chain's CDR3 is CASSQDWLAATGELFF. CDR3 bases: TGTGCCAGCAGCCAAGATTGGCTAGCAGCCACCGGGGAGCTGTTTTTT.

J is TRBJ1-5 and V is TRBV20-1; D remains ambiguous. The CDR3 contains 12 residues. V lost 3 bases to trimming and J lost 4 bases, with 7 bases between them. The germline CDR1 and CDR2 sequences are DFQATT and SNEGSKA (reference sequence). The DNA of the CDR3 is TGCAGTGCTAGTCCGGTGAATCAGCCCCAGCATTTT. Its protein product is CSASPVNQPQHF.

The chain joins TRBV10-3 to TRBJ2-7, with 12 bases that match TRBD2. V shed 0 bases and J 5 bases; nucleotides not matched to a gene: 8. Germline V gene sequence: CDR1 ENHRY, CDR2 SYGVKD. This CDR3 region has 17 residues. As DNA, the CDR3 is TGTGCCATCAGTGAGTCCGCTCTAGCGGGAGGGCCAAACGAGCAGTACTTC. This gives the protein CAISESALAGGPNEQYF.

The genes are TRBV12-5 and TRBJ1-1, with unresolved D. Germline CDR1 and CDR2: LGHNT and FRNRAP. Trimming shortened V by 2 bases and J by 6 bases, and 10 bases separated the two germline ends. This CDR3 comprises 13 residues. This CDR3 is CASGLSGGPEAFF. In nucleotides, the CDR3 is TGTGCTAGTGGTTTGTCCGGTGGGCCTGAAGCTTTCTTT.

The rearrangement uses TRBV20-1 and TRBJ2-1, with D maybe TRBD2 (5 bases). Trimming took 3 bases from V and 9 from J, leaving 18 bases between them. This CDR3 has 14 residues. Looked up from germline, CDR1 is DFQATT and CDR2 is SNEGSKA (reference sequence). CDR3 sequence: CSASFWERNVEQFF. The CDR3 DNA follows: TGCAGTGCTAGTTTTTGGGAGAGAAATGTTGAGCAGTTCTTC.

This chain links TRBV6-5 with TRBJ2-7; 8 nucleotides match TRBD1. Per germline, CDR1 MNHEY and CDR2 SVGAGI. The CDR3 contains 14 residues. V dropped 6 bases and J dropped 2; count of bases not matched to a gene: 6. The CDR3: CASRSGTGAYEQYF. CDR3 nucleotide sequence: TGTGCCAGCAGATCCGGGACAGGAGCCTACGAGCAGTACTTC.

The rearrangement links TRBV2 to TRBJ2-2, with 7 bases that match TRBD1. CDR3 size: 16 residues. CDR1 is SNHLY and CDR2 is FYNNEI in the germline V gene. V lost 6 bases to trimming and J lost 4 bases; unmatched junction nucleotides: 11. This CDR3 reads CASSLKGAGPTGELFF. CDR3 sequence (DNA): TGTGCCAGCAGCCTAAAGGGGGCGGGTCCCACCGGGGAGCTGTTTTTT.

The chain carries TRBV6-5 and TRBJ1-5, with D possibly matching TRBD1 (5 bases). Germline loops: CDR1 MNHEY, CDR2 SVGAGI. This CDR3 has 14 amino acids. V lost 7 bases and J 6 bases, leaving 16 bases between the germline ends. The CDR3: CASMSPGQGQPQHF. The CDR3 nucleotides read TGTGCCAGCATGAGTCCAGGGCAAGGTCAGCCCCAGCATTTT.

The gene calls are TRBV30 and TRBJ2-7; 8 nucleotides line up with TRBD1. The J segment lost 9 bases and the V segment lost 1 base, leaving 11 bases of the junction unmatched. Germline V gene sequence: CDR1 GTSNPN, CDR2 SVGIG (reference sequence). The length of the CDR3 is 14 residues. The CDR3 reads CAWSGGTGDLGQYF. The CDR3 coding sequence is TGTGCCTGGAGTGGTGGGACAGGCGACCTCGGGCAGTACTTC.

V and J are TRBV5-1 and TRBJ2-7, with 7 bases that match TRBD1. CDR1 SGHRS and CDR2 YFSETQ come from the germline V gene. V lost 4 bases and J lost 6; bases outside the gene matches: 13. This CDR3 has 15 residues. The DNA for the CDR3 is TGCGCCAGCAGCCCGGACAGGCGGAGAAGATCCGAGCAGTACTTC. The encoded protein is CASSPDRRRRSEQYF. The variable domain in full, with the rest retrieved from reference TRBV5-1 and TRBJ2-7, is KAGVTQTPRYLIKTRGQQVTLSCSPISGHRSVSWYQQTPGQGLQFLFEYFSETQRNKGNFPGRFSGRQFSNSRSEMNVSTLELGDSALYLCASSPDRRRRSEQYFGPGTRLTVT.

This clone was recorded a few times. CDR3 amino acids: CASGEGQGQYYTF. The CDR3 nucleotides are TGCGCCAGCGGGGAAGGACAGGGGCAGTACTACACCTTC. V is TRBV5-1 and J is TRBJ1-2; the match to TRBD1 covers 9 bases. Germline V lookup: CDR1 SGHRS, CDR2 YFSETQ. V trimming: 7 bases; J trimming: 10 bases; junction bases outside the gene matches: 11. CDR3 size: 13 residues.

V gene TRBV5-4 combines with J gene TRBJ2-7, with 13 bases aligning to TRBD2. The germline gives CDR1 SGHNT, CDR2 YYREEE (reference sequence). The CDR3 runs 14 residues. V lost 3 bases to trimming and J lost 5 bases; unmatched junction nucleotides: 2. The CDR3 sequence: CASSWTSGSDEQYF. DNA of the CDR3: TGTGCCAGCAGCTGGACTAGCGGGAGTGACGAGCAGTACTTC.

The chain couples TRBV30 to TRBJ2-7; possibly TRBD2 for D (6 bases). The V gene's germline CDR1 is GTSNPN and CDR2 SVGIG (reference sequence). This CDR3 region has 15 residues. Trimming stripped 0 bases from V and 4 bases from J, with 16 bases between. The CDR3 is CAWSVPEGVRYEQYF. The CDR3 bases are TGTGCCTGGAGTGTACCGGAGGGAGTTCGATACGAGCAGTACTTC.

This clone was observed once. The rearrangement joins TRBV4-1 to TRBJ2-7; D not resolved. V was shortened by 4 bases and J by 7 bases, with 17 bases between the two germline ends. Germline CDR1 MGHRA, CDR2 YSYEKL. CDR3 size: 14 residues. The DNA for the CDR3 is TGCGCCAGCAGCCCAAATATTGATAACTTGGAGCAGTACTTC. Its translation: CASSPNIDNLEQYF.

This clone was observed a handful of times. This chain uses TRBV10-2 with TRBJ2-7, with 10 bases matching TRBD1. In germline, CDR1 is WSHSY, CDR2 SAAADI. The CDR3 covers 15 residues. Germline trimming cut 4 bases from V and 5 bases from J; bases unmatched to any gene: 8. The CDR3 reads CASSGAGTGANEQYF. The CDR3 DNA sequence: TGCGCCAGCAGTGGGGCCGGGACAGGGGCCAACGAGCAGTACTTC.

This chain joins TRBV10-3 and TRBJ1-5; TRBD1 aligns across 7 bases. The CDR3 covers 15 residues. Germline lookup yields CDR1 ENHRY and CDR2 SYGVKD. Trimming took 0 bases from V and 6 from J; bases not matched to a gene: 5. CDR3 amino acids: CAISESLGGGQPQHF. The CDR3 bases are TGTGCCATCAGTGAGTCTTTAGGGGGCGGTCAGCCCCAGCATTTT.

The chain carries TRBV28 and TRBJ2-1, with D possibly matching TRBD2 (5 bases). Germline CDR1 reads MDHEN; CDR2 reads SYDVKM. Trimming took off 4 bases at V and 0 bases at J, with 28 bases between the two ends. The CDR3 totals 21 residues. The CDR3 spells CASSSSQTAPPEGSSYNEQFF. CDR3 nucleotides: TGTGCCAGCAGTTCCTCACAGACTGCCCCACCTGAGGGAAGCTCCTACAATGAGCAGTTCTTC.

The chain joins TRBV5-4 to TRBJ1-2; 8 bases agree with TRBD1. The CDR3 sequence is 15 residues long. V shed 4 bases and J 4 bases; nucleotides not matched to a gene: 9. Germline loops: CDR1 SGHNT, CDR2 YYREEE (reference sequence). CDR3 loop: CASSPGQGLSYGYTF. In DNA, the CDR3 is TGTGCCAGCAGCCCTGGACAGGGCCTATCCTATGGCTACACCTTC.

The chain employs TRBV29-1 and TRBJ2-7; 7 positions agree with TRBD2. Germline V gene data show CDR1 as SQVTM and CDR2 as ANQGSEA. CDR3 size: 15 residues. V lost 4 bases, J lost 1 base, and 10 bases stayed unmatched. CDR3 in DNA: TGCAGCGTTGGAGTGGTAGCGGGTCCTTCCTACGAGCAGTACTTC. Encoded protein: CSVGVVAGPSYEQYF.

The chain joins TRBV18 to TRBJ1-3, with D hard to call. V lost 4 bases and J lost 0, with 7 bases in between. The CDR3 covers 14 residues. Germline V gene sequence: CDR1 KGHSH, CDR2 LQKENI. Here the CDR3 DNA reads TGTGCCAGCTCACGGGCCCGCTCTGGAAACACCATATATTTT. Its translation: CASSRARSGNTIYF. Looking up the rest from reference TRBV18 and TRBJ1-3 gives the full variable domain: NAGVMQNPRHLVRRRGQEARLRCSPMKGHSHVYWYRQLPEEGLKFMVYLQKENIIDESGMPKERFSAEFPKEGPSILRIQQVVRGDSAAYFCASSRARSGNTIYFGEGSWLTVV.

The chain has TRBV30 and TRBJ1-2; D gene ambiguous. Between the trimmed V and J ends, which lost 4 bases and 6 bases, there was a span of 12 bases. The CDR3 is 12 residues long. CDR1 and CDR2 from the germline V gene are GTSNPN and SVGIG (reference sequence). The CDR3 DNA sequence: TGTGCCTGGACCCGGACGGGAGATGGCTACACCTTC. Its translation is CAWTRTGDGYTF. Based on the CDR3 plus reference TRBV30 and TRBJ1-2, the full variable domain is SQTIHQWPATLVQPVGSPLSLECTVEGTSNPNLYWYRQAAGRGLQLLFYSVGIGQISSEVPQNLSASRPQDRQFILSSKKLLLSDSGFYLCAWTRTGDGYTFGSGTRLTVV.

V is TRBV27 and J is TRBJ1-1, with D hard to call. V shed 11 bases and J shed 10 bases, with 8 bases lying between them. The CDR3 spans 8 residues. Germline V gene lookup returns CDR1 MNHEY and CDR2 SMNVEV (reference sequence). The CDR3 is CALSRAFF. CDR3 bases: TGTGCCCTATCACGAGCTTTCTTT.